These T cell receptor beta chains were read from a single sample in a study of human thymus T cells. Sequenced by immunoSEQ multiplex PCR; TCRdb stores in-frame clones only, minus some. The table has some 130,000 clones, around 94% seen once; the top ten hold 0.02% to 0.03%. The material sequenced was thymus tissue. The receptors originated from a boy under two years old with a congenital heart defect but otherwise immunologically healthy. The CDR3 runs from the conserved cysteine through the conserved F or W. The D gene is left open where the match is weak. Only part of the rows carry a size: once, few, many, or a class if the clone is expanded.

cdr3_aa: CASSPEQGRMAFF
cdr3_nt: TGTGCCAGTAGTCCCGAACAGGGGCGCATGGCTTTCTTT
j_call: TRBJ1-1
clone_size: few
v_call: TRBV19
d_call: TRBD1

cdr3_aa: CASSLPGRGLFF
cdr3_nt: TGTGCCAGCAGTTTACCCGGCCGGGGCCTGTTTTTT
j_call: TRBJ2-2
clone_size: -
v_call: TRBV28
d_call: -

cdr3_aa: CASRDTGTNTDTQYF
cdr3_nt: TGTGCCAGCAGAGACACCGGGACTAACACAGATACGCAGTATTTT
j_call: TRBJ2-3
clone_size: -
v_call: TRBV11-2
d_call: TRBD2

cdr3_aa: CASSQEKRGQKYSGANVLTF
cdr3_nt: TGCGCCAGCAGCCAAGAGAAGAGGGGACAGAAATACTCTGGGGCCAACGTCCTGACTTTC
j_call: TRBJ2-6
clone_size: -
v_call: TRBV4-3
d_call: TRBD1

cdr3_aa: CASSQVAGASSYNSPLHF
cdr3_nt: TGCGCCAGCAGCCAAGTAGCGGGGGCGAGCTCCTATAATTCACCCCTCCACTTT
j_call: TRBJ1-6
clone_size: -
v_call: TRBV4-1
d_call: -

cdr3_aa: CASSGSGGFYGYTF
cdr3_nt: TGTGCCAGCAGTGGATCAGGAGGATTCTATGGCTACACCTTC
j_call: TRBJ1-2
clone_size: -
v_call: TRBV2
d_call: -

cdr3_aa: CASSQGRGHRANTEAFF
cdr3_nt: TGCGCCAGCAGCCAAGGTCGCGGTCATAGAGCGAACACTGAAGCTTTCTTT
j_call: TRBJ1-1
clone_size: -
v_call: TRBV4-1
d_call: -

cdr3_aa: CASSLGIGPKGNQPQHF
cdr3_nt: TGTGCCAGCAGCTTGGGAATTGGGCCTAAGGGCAATCAGCCCCAGCATTTT
j_call: TRBJ1-5
clone_size: -
v_call: TRBV5-8
d_call: -

cdr3_aa: CASSHQSTDTQYF
cdr3_nt: TGCGCCAGCAGCCACCAAAGCACAGATACGCAGTATTTT
j_call: TRBJ2-3
clone_size: -
v_call: TRBV4-3
d_call: -

cdr3_aa: CASSPDRGDYEQYF
cdr3_nt: TGCGCCAGCAGCCCCGACAGGGGGGACTACGAGCAGTACTTC
j_call: TRBJ2-7
clone_size: -
v_call: TRBV4-3
d_call: TRBD1

cdr3_aa: CASSFSPGADYGYTF
cdr3_nt: TGCGCCAGCAGCTTCTCCCCGGGGGCGGACTATGGCTACACCTTC
j_call: TRBJ1-2
clone_size: -
v_call: TRBV5-1
d_call: -

cdr3_aa: CASSQETTVTQPQHF
cdr3_nt: TGCGCCAGCAGCCAAGAGACGACGGTGACTCAGCCCCAGCATTTT
j_call: TRBJ1-5
clone_size: -
v_call: TRBV4-3
d_call: -

cdr3_aa: CASYSYEQYF
cdr3_nt: TGTGCCAGTTACTCCTACGAGCAGTACTTC
j_call: TRBJ2-7
clone_size: -
v_call: TRBV21-1
d_call: -

cdr3_aa: CASSPTGQGSYQPQHF
cdr3_nt: TGTGCCAGTAGTCCGACGGGACAGGGGTCCTATCAGCCCCAGCATTTT
j_call: TRBJ1-5
clone_size: -
v_call: TRBV19
d_call: TRBD1

cdr3_aa: CASSQDLWGGTQYF
cdr3_nt: TGTGCCAGCAGCCAAGATCTTTGGGGAGGGACCCAGTACTTC
j_call: TRBJ2-5
clone_size: -
v_call: TRBV14
d_call: -

cdr3_aa: CASSPPGQGVSNTEAFF
cdr3_nt: TGTGCCAGCTCACCACCGGGACAGGGGGTTTCGAACACTGAAGCTTTCTTT
j_call: TRBJ1-1
clone_size: -
v_call: TRBV18
d_call: TRBD1

cdr3_aa: CATWGETPTDGYTF
cdr3_nt: TGTGCCACATGGGGCGAGACACCTACCGATGGCTACACCTTC
j_call: TRBJ1-2
clone_size: -
v_call: TRBV10-3
d_call: -

cdr3_aa: CASSLGRGLTDTQYF
cdr3_nt: TGCGCCAGCAGCTTGGGCAGGGGGCTCACAGATACGCAGTATTTT
j_call: TRBJ2-3
clone_size: -
v_call: TRBV5-1
d_call: TRBD1

cdr3_aa: CASSHTPGQAEAFF
cdr3_nt: TGCGCCAGCAGTCACACGCCCGGACAGGCTGAAGCTTTCTTT
j_call: TRBJ1-1
clone_size: -
v_call: TRBV23-1
d_call: TRBD1

cdr3_aa: CATSRDFGNGTDTQYF
cdr3_nt: TGTGCCACCAGCAGAGATTTTGGGAACGGCACAGATACGCAGTATTTT
j_call: TRBJ2-3
clone_size: -
v_call: TRBV15
d_call: -

cdr3_aa: CASSPGAQNIQYF
cdr3_nt: TGTGCCAGCAGCCCTGGGGCCCAAAACATTCAGTACTTC
j_call: TRBJ2-4
clone_size: -
v_call: TRBV7-9
d_call: -

cdr3_aa: CASRSTGTRNGYTF
cdr3_nt: TGTGCCAGCAGATCCACCGGGACAAGAAATGGCTACACCTTC
j_call: TRBJ1-2
clone_size: -
v_call: TRBV5-6
d_call: -

cdr3_aa: CASSLEETQYF
cdr3_nt: TGTGCCAGCAGCTTAGAGGAGACCCAGTACTTC
j_call: TRBJ2-5
clone_size: -
v_call: TRBV11-2
d_call: -

cdr3_aa: CASSSPGLAGEISYEQYF
cdr3_nt: TGCGCCAGCAGCTCGCCGGGACTAGCGGGGGAGATTTCCTACGAGCAGTACTTC
j_call: TRBJ2-7
clone_size: -
v_call: TRBV5-1
d_call: TRBD2

cdr3_aa: CATSRDLGGQVPGEQYF
cdr3_nt: TGTGCCACCAGCAGAGATTTGGGGGGACAGGTACCAGGCGAGCAGTACTTC
j_call: TRBJ2-7
clone_size: -
v_call: TRBV15
d_call: TRBD1

cdr3_aa: CASSSMGPYGYTF
cdr3_nt: TGTGCCAGCAGTTCAATGGGACCTTATGGCTACACCTTC
j_call: TRBJ1-2
clone_size: few
v_call: TRBV2
d_call: -

cdr3_aa: CASRGTNNQPQHF
cdr3_nt: TGTGCCAGCAGGGGGACGAACAATCAGCCCCAGCATTTT
j_call: TRBJ1-5
clone_size: -
v_call: TRBV2
d_call: -

cdr3_aa: CASSLARGPQWETQYF
cdr3_nt: TGTGCCAGCAGCTTAGCCCGGGGGCCCCAGTGGGAGACCCAGTACTTC
j_call: TRBJ2-5
clone_size: -
v_call: TRBV7-2
d_call: -

cdr3_aa: CASRLDRETGNTIYF
cdr3_nt: TGCGCCAGCAGGCTAGACAGGGAAACTGGAAACACCATATATTTT
j_call: TRBJ1-3
clone_size: -
v_call: TRBV4-1
d_call: TRBD1

cdr3_aa: CASSSTGGGQPQHF
cdr3_nt: TGTGCCAGCAGTTCCACAGGGGGTGGACAGCCCCAGCATTTT
j_call: TRBJ1-5
clone_size: -
v_call: TRBV6-6
d_call: TRBD1

cdr3_aa: CASSLGGEGPEAFF
cdr3_nt: TGTGCCAGCAGTTTGGGAGGGGAGGGGCCTGAAGCTTTCTTT
j_call: TRBJ1-1
clone_size: -
v_call: TRBV6-5
d_call: -

cdr3_aa: CASSLAPAGSNEKLFF
cdr3_nt: TGCGCCAGCAGCTTGGCCCCAGCGGGGTCTAATGAAAAACTGTTTTTT
j_call: TRBJ1-4
clone_size: -
v_call: TRBV5-1
d_call: -

cdr3_aa: CASSAARLRIDEQYF
cdr3_nt: TGTGCCAGCAGTGCTGCGCGGCTCCGGATAGACGAGCAGTACTTC
j_call: TRBJ2-7
clone_size: -
v_call: TRBV6-4
d_call: -